This is a list of T cell receptor beta chains from one sample in a study of blood T cell repertoires in COVID-19. Only in-frame clones appear in the TCRdb table, and some are missing; sequencing was by immunoSEQ multiplex PCR. The sample consists of more than 95,000 clones, approximately 90% of them appearing once. Input material: peripheral blood. The source of these receptors is a man aged 55 to 70 with acute or convalescent COVID-19. Each CDR3 is given with its conserved first and last residue. D genes are given only for firm matches. A clone size is listed for some rows: how often the clone was seen (once, few, many), or a class if it is expanded.

V: TRBV9
J: TRBJ1-1
D: .
size: .
CDR3: CASSVEGRRNTEAFF
DNA: TGTGCCAGCAGCGTAGAGGGGCGACGGAACACTGAAGCTTTCTTT

V: TRBV7-9
J: TRBJ2-5
D: TRBD1
size: many
CDR3: CASSLGTGGTETQYF
DNA: TGTGCCAGCAGCTTAGGGACAGGGGGGACGGAGACCCAGTACTTC

V: TRBV5-1
J: TRBJ1-1
D: TRBD1
size: .
CDR3: CASSPGQGSHTEAFF
DNA: TGCGCCAGCAGCCCAGGACAGGGATCGCACACTGAAGCTTTCTTT

V: TRBV7-9
J: TRBJ1-6
D: TRBD1
size: .
CDR3: CASSGQGDSPLHF
DNA: TGTGCCAGCAGCGGACAGGGCGATTCACCCCTCCACTTT

V: TRBV6-4
J: TRBJ1-5
D: .
size: .
CDR3: CASSVLEGQPQHF
DNA: TGTGCCAGCAGTGTTCTTGAGGGTCAGCCCCAGCATTTT

V: TRBV7-2
J: TRBJ1-2
D: TRBD1
size: once
CDR3: CASSVRDRSYGYTF
DNA: TGTGCCAGCAGCGTCCGGGACAGATCTTATGGCTACACCTTC

V: TRBV19
J: TRBJ1-2
D: TRBD1
size: .
CDR3: CASSMTGGYGYTF
DNA: TGTGCCAGTAGTATGACAGGGGGCTATGGCTACACCTTC

V: TRBV18
J: TRBJ2-2
D: .
size: .
CDR3: CASSPTGGRNTGELFF
DNA: TGTGCCAGCTCGCCCACCGGGGGGCGGAACACCGGGGAGCTGTTTTTT

V: TRBV11-2
J: TRBJ1-1
D: .
size: .
CDR3: CASSLEGLGGEAFF
DNA: TGTGCCAGCAGCTTGGAGGGCTTGGGCGGCGAAGCTTTCTTT

V: TRBV9
J: TRBJ2-1
D: TRBD2
size: once
CDR3: CASSRTSGPSDEQFF
DNA: TGTGCCAGCAGCCGGACTAGCGGGCCTTCCGATGAGCAGTTCTTC